Detailed here is one T cell receptor beta chain. This sample is drawn from a study of blood T cell repertoires in COVID-19. Turning to the study itself: Samples representing acute and convalescent COVID-19 were sourced from the United States, Italy and Spain. PBMCs, B-cell-depleted T cells, or T cells provided the cDNA or gDNA that made up the material.

Clones were read by immunoSEQ multiplex PCR, and TCRdb kept only the in-frame ones, dropping some. This sample has 150,000 to 200,000 clones, with about 88% found just once. The J segment lost 5 bases and the V segment lost 4 bases, leaving 12 bases of the junction unmatched. The CDR3 length is 16 residues. Germline V gene lookup returns CDR1 LGHDT and CDR2 YNNKEL (reference sequence). Sequencing was carried out using peripheral blood. The TCR originated in a woman aged 80 or older in a cohort sampled during active or convalescent COVID-19. The J gene is TRBJ1-1, the V gene TRBV3-1 (or the pseudogene TRBV3-2); 8 bases are a match to TRBD1. CDR3 DNA sequence: TGTGCCAGCAGCCCCTTACAGGGGGGAGGATGGACTGAAGCTTTCTTT. It translates to CASSPLQGGGWTEAFF.